A single sample is the source of the 20 T cell receptor beta chains below, sequenced in a study of blood T cell repertoires in COVID-19. The repertoire was sequenced with immunoSEQ multiplex PCR; TCRdb's copy has only in-frame clones and lacks some. Here the sample spans around 140,000 clones, 81% being singletons. The sequenced sample was peripheral blood. These receptors all stem from a woman in her fifties or sixties with active or convalescent COVID-19.

The V call is TRBV28, the J call TRBJ2-3; 7 bases fit TRBD2. The CDR3 loop spans 17 amino acids. Germline CDR1 and CDR2: MDHEN and SYDVKM. The V segment lost 4 bases and the J segment 2 bases; nucleotides outside the gene matches: 12. In nucleotides, the CDR3 is TGTGCCAGCAGTTACCCCTCGGCGGGGGACGACACAGATACGCAGTATTTT. It specifies CASSYPSAGDDTDTQYF.

The J gene is TRBJ1-1, the V gene TRBV9; no definite D call. Germline CDR1 SGDLS, CDR2 YYNGEE. Trimming removed 4 bases at V and 3 bases at J, with 13 bases between. CDR3 length equals 14 residues. In nucleotides, the CDR3 is TGTGCCAGCAGCCCCCGGGTGGGTGACACTGAAGCTTTCTTT. Translation gives CASSPRVGDTEAFF.

The chain joins TRBV2 to TRBJ1-2; D unresolved. This CDR3 contains 12 residues. CDR1 and CDR2 (germline): SNHLY, FYNNEI. V was shortened by 3 bases and J by 8 bases, with 10 bases between the two germline ends. In DNA form, the CDR3 reads TGTGCCAGCAGTGAGACTACCGGGGGCTACACCTTC. Translation: CASSETTGGYTF.

V gene TRBV28 combines with J gene TRBJ1-1; D might be TRBD1 (5 bases). With 0 bases removed from V and 3 bases from J, the gap between germline ends came to 8 bases. The CDR3 totals 14 residues. Germline CDR1 reads MDHEN; CDR2 reads SYDVKM. Here the CDR3 DNA reads TGTGCCAGCAGTTTATGGGGGGGAGACACTGAAGCTTTCTTT. Its protein product is CASSLWGGDTEAFF.

CDR3 in amino acids: CSASRGLDVSDTQYF. In nucleotides, the CDR3 is TGCAGTGCTAGTCGGGGGTTAGACGTTTCGGATACGCAGTATTTT. The rearrangement joins TRBV20-1 to TRBJ2-3; maybe TRBD2 (6 bases). Germline CDR1 DFQATT, CDR2 SNEGSKA (reference sequence). The CDR3 is 15 residues long. Trimming took off 3 bases at V and 6 bases at J, with 19 bases between the two ends.

This clone was observed a few times. The chain links TRBV9 to TRBJ1-1, with TRBD1 as a possible D gene (5 bases). V dropped 3 bases and J dropped 3 bases, with 15 bases sitting between them. Germline loops: CDR1 SGDLS, CDR2 YYNGEE. The CDR3 consists of 15 residues. Written as DNA, the CDR3 is TGTGCCAGCAGCGCCCCAGGGAGGTCAGACACTGAAGCTTTCTTT. It encodes CASSAPGRSDTEAFF.

In this sample, this clone turned up a few times. The chain is built from TRBV6-1 and TRBJ1-6; D unresolved. Germline values: CDR1 MNHNS, CDR2 SASEGT. The CDR3 loop spans 15 amino acids. The germline V and J ends were trimmed by 1 base and 3 bases, with 7 bases remaining between them. The CDR3 sequence is CASSEVSLYNSPLHF. The CDR3, as DNA: TGTGCCAGCAGTGAAGTGTCCCTCTATAATTCACCCCTCCACTTT.

This clone was counted only a few times. The genes are TRBV4-2 and TRBJ1-3; D perhaps matches TRBD1 (5 bases). Germline CDR1 LGHNA, CDR2 YNFKEQ. The V end was cut by 0 bases, the J end by 9 bases, with 24 bases between. There are 18 residues in the CDR3. CDR3 residues: CASSQDWAELFSQGTIYF. The CDR3, as DNA: TGTGCCAGCAGCCAAGATTGGGCAGAGCTATTCTCTCAGGGCACCATATATTTT.

This chain uses TRBV6-5 with TRBJ2-3; 9 bases fit TRBD2. The CDR3 length is 15 residues. V gave up 0 bases and J gave up 5 bases; unmatched junction bases: 3. CDR1 and CDR2 from the germline V gene are MNHEY and SVGAGI. The CDR3 DNA reads as TGTGCCAGCAGTTACTCGCTAGCGGGGAAAGATACGCAGTATTTT. This sequence encodes CASSYSLAGKDTQYF.

In its sample, this clone was seen a few times. The chain combines TRBV6-2 or TRBV6-3 with TRBJ1-2; no definite D call. CDR1 MNHEY and CDR2 SVGEGT come from the germline V gene. This CDR3 region has 16 residues. V lost 6 bases and J lost 4, with 21 bases in between. The chain's CDR3 is CASSDAIRKGGYGYTF. As DNA, the CDR3 is TGTGCCAGCAGCGACGCTATCAGAAAAGGCGGCTATGGCTACACCTTC.

The V gene is TRBV5-1, the J gene TRBJ1-2, with D unresolved. V shed 1 base and J shed 2 bases, with 12 bases lying between them. Looked up from germline, CDR1 is SGHRS and CDR2 is YFSETQ. The length of the CDR3 is 15 residues. This CDR3 is CASSLIGPPNYGYTF. In DNA, the CDR3 is TGCGCCAGCAGCTTGATCGGTCCCCCCAACTATGGCTACACCTTC.

The rearrangement links TRBV12-3 or TRBV12-4 to TRBJ1-2; no clear D gene. The CDR3 length is 11 residues. V was clipped by 5 bases and J by 6 bases, with 7 bases between them. The CDR3 coding sequence is TGTGCCAGCAGTCGGTCCCATGGCTACACCTTC. Its translation: CASSRSHGYTF.

The chain combines TRBV30 with TRBJ1-1; a possible D gene is TRBD1 (5 bases). Trimming pared 1 base from V and 1 base from J, leaving 7 bases between. This CDR3 contains 13 residues. Germline V gene sequence: CDR1 GTSNPN, CDR2 SVGIG (reference sequence). As DNA, the CDR3 is TGTGCCTGGAGTGAAGACAGGAACACTGAAGCTTTCTTT. It encodes CAWSEDRNTEAFF.

The V and J genes are TRBV27 and TRBJ1-6, with TRBD1 matching 12 bases. CDR1 and CDR2 from the germline V gene are MNHEY and SMNVEV (reference sequence). The V and J ends lost 2 bases and 8 bases, in that order; junction bases with no gene match: 4. The CDR3 is 16 residues long. The CDR3 nucleotides read TGTGCCAGCAGTTTAAGGGGGACAGGGGGCGATTCACCCCTCCACTTT. It translates to CASSLRGTGGDSPLHF.

This clone was seen a single time. The CDR3 loop reads CAISASDRDQPQHF. The DNA of the CDR3 is TGTGCCATCAGTGCCTCGGACAGAGATCAGCCCCAGCATTTT. The chain carries TRBV10-3 and TRBJ1-5, with D possibly TRBD1 on 6 matching bases. CDR3 length: 14 amino acids. The ends were cut back, 4 bases at V and 5 bases at J, with 12 bases in the middle. Germline CDR1 ENHRY, CDR2 SYGVKD.

CDR3 nucleotide sequence: TGTGCCAGCTCACCTTCGCCATTTACAGGGGGAACCAGCTATGGCTACACCTTC. It codes for CASSPSPFTGGTSYGYTF. The chain carries TRBV18 and TRBJ1-2, with TRBD1 identical over 8 bases. Germline CDR1 and CDR2: KGHSH and LQKENI. Trimming removed 3 bases from V and 4 bases from J; junction bases left unmatched: 16. The CDR3 runs 18 residues.

V usage is TRBV28 and J usage is TRBJ2-1; D is perhaps TRBD2 (7 bases). The CDR3 has 15 residues. V was cut by 7 bases and J by 4 bases, with 17 bases left in between. Germline-derived CDR1 and CDR2 are MDHEN and SYDVKM. For the CDR3, the DNA is TGTGCCAGCACTTCCCTGAGGGGGGGGTACAATGAGCAGTTCTTC. Translation gives CASTSLRGGYNEQFF. The full variable domain, in which reference TRBV28 and TRBJ2-1 provide the parts outside the CDR3, is DVKVTQSSRYLVKRTGEKVFLECVQDMDHENMFWYRQDPGLGLRLIYFSYDVKMKEKGDIPEGYSVSREKKERFSLILESASTNQTSMYLCASTSLRGGYNEQFFGPGTRLTVL.

The chain uses TRBV30 and TRBJ1-2; the D is unclear. This CDR3 is built from 16 residues. The V gene lost 1 base and the J gene lost 8 bases, with 23 bases spanning the gap. Germline assignment: CDR1 GTSNPN and CDR2 SVGIG (reference sequence). CDR3 DNA: TGTGCCTGGAGTGATGGAGGGTTAGGGAGTTTGGGGGGCTACACCTTC. It specifies CAWSDGGLGSLGGYTF.

CDR3 DNA: TGTGCCAGCAGCCAATCCGCGGGGGCCTACGAGCAGTACTTC. Amino acids: CASSQSAGAYEQYF. The rearrangement uses TRBV3-1 (or the pseudogene TRBV3-2) and TRBJ2-7, with 7 bases that match TRBD2. V shed 2 bases and J 2 bases; nucleotides not matched to a gene: 3. The CDR3 contains 14 residues. CDR1 is LGHDT and CDR2 is YNNKEL in the germline V gene (reference sequence).

This chain connects TRBV4-2 to TRBJ1-5, with 8 bases identical to TRBD1. Per the germline V gene, CDR1 is LGHNA and CDR2 is YNFKEQ. The J segment lost 5 bases and the V segment lost 4 bases, leaving 7 bases of the junction unmatched. The CDR3 extends over 15 amino acids. This CDR3 reads CASSRPGQEDQPQHF. The CDR3 DNA reads TGTGCCAGCAGCCGCCCGGGACAGGAGGATCAGCCCCAGCATTTT.